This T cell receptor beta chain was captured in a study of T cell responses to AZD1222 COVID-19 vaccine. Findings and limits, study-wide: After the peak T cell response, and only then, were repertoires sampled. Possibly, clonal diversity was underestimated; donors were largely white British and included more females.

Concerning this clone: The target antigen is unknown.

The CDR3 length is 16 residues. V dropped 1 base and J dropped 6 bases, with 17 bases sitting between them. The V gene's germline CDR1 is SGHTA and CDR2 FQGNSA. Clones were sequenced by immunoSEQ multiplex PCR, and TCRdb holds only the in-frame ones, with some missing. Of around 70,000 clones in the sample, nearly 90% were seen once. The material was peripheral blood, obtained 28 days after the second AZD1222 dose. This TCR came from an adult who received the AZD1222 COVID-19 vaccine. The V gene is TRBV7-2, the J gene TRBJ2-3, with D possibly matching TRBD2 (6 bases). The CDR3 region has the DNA TGTGCCAGCAGCTTAGTGGGCGGGACCTTGGGGGATACGCAGTATTTT. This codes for CASSLVGGTLGDTQYF.